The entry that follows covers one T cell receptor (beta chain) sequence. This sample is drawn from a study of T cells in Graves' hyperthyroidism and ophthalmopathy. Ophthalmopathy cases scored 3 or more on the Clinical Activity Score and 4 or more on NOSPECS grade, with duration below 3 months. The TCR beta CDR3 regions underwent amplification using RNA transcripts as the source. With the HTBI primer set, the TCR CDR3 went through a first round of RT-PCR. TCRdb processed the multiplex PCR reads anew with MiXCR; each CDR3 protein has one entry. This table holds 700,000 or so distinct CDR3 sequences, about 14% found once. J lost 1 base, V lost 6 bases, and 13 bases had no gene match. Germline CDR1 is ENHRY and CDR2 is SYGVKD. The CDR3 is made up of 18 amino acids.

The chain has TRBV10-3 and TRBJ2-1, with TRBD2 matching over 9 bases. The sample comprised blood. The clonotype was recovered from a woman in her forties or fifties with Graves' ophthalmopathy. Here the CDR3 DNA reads TGTGCCATCAGGACCGAGGGGGGAGCGGGAGGTTCCTACAATGAGCAGTTCTTC. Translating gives CAIRTEGGAGGSYNEQFF.